The 20 T cell receptor beta chains in this list originate from one sample, sequenced in a study of beta chain features in type 1 diabetes. The entirety of the isolated RNA underwent reverse transcription, so expressed TCRB transcripts were sequenced. Assay used: immunoSEQ multiplex PCR; TCRdb lists only in-frame clones, some missing. The sample shows over 100,000 clones, less than 40% of them seen only once. Source material: stem cell memory CD4+ T cells from blood. The receptors derive from a woman between 18 and 30 years old in good health.

The rearrangement uses TRBV7-7 and TRBJ2-1, with D uncertain. Per germline, CDR1 SSHAT and CDR2 FNYEAQ (reference sequence). The CDR3 runs 15 residues. V was shortened by 4 bases and J by 6 bases, with 16 bases between the two germline ends. CDR3 coding DNA: TGTGCCAGCAGCTCGACACCTCAAACGGCCAATGAGCAGTTCTTC. Translated: CASSSTPQTANEQFF.

The chain uses TRBV25-1 and TRBJ1-5, with TRBD1 as a possible D gene (6 bases). In germline, CDR1 is MGHDK, CDR2 SYGVNS. The V and J ends lost 1 base and 6 bases respectively, with 10 bases between them. The CDR3 has 14 residues. The CDR3 loop reads CASSESGVGQPQHF. Written as DNA, the CDR3 is TGTGCCAGCAGTGAATCAGGGGTCGGTCAGCCCCAGCATTTT.

The chain is built from TRBV15 and TRBJ1-1; unclear D gene. This CDR3 is 13 amino acids long. V lost 4 bases and J 1 base, leaving 7 bases between the germline ends. Germline V gives CDR1 LNHNV, CDR2 YYDKDF (reference sequence). The CDR3, as DNA: TGTGCCACCAGCAAGTACAGGAACACTGAAGCTTTCTTT. This gives the protein CATSKYRNTEAFF.

This clone was picked up a small number of times. The gene calls are TRBV29-1 and TRBJ1-2; D gene ambiguous. V shed 4 bases and J shed 2 bases, with 8 bases lying between them. The CDR3 loop spans 12 amino acids. Germline V gene lookup returns CDR1 SQVTM and CDR2 ANQGSEA. DNA for the CDR3: TGCAGCGTTGGAGGGCAAAACTATGGCTACACCTTC. Encoded protein: CSVGGQNYGYTF.

This clone was detected only once. V gene TRBV18 combines with J gene TRBJ2-7; perhaps TRBD1 as D (5 bases). Germline V gene lookup returns CDR1 KGHSH and CDR2 LQKENI. Trimming took off 4 bases at V and 2 bases at J, with 12 bases between the two ends. The CDR3 extends over 14 amino acids. The CDR3 sequence is CASSLLDMTYEQYF. CDR3 DNA sequence: TGTGCCAGCTCACTCCTGGACATGACCTACGAGCAGTACTTC.

The chain joins TRBV18 to TRBJ2-5; TRBD1 aligns across 7 bases. CDR3 size: 14 residues. The germline gives CDR1 KGHSH, CDR2 LQKENI. V lost 3 bases to trimming and J lost 2 bases; unmatched junction nucleotides: 3. Here the CDR3 DNA reads TGTGCCAGCTCACCCCTGGGACAGCAAGAGACCCAGTACTTC. It encodes CASSPLGQQETQYF.

The chain links TRBV14 to TRBJ1-1; no definite D call. Germline assignment: CDR1 SGHDN and CDR2 FVKESK. Trimming shortened V by 4 bases and J by 4 bases, and 10 bases separated the two germline ends. There are 13 residues in the CDR3. CDR3 sequence: CASSRIEGTEAFF. The CDR3 DNA is TGTGCCAGCAGCCGGATTGAGGGCACTGAAGCTTTCTTT. Supplemented by reference TRBV14 and TRBJ1-1, the full variable domain reads EAGVTQFPSHSVIEKGQTVTLRCDPISGHDNLYWYRRVMGKEIKFLLHFVKESKQDESGMPNNRFLAERTGGTYSTLKVQPAELEDSGVYFCASSRIEGTEAFFGQGTRLTVV.

The chain links TRBV18 to TRBJ1-4; the D gene is possibly TRBD1 (5 bases). The CDR3 covers 15 residues. Trimming pared 6 bases from V and 0 bases from J, leaving 11 bases between. Germline V gene data show CDR1 as KGHSH and CDR2 as LQKENI. CDR3 nucleotides: TGTGCCAGCTCGGCTCAGGGTGCAACTAATGAAAAACTGTTTTTT. As protein: CASSAQGATNEKLFF.

The J gene is TRBJ1-1, the V gene TRBV5-1, with 9 bases identical to TRBD1. Germline loops: CDR1 SGHRS, CDR2 YFSETQ. V lost 0 bases, J lost 9 bases, and 3 bases stayed unmatched. This CDR3 is 13 amino acids long. In DNA form, the CDR3 reads TGCGCCAGCAGCTTGGGGACAGGGGATAAAGCTTTCTTT. This sequence encodes CASSLGTGDKAFF.

J is TRBJ2-2 and V is TRBV2, with 11 bases matching TRBD1. Germline CDR1 and CDR2: SNHLY and FYNNEI. The CDR3 is made up of 14 amino acids. The J segment lost 7 bases and the V segment lost 6 bases, leaving 4 bases of the junction unmatched. CDR3 DNA sequence: TGTGCCAGCAGGGGACAGGGGGGTGACGGGGAGCTGTTTTTT. Amino acid sequence: CASRGQGGDGELFF. The full variable domain, in which reference TRBV2 and TRBJ2-2 provide the parts outside the CDR3, is EPEVTQTPSHQVTQMGQEVILRCVPISNHLYFYWYRQILGQKVEFLVSFYNNEISEKSEIFDDQFSVERPDGSNFTLKIRSTKLEDSAMYFCASRGQGGDGELFFGEGSRLTVL.

This clone has just a few counts. The J gene is TRBJ2-1, the V gene TRBV6-1, with TRBD1 identical over 8 bases. Germline CDR1 and CDR2: MNHNS and SASEGT. The CDR3 covers 14 residues. V lost 8 bases and J lost 6; bases outside the gene matches: 9. The CDR3 loop is CASLSGQGTNEQFF. In DNA form, the CDR3 reads TGTGCCAGCCTATCAGGACAGGGAACCAATGAGCAGTTCTTC.

This clone was observed a few times. One end of the junction varies from germline; a read error may be responsible. This sequence joins TRBV7-7 and TRBJ2-7, with D possibly TRBD1 on 6 matching bases. Germline CDR1 reads SSHAT; CDR2 reads FNYEAQ (reference sequence). The CDR3 is made up of 18 amino acids. CDR3 sequence (DNA): TGTGCTAGCAGCTTATTCCCCCTGACAGGCCAGAGTTCCTACGAGCAGTACTTC. Translating gives CASSLFPLTGQSSYEQYF.

This clone appeared a few times. The rearrangement joins TRBV18 to TRBJ2-7, with D possibly being TRBD2 (6 bases). V lost 1 base and J lost 0, with 16 bases in between. Germline CDR1 reads KGHSH; CDR2 reads LQKENI. The length of the CDR3 is 17 residues. This CDR3 is CASSPHAPGLDSYEQYF. The CDR3 DNA reads as TGTGCCAGCTCACCACACGCCCCGGGACTCGACTCCTACGAGCAGTACTTC.

This clone occurred a few times. CDR3 coding DNA: TGTGCCAGCAGCCAAAAAGGGGTTGCCGGCTACAATGAGCAGTTCTTC. This sequence encodes CASSQKGVAGYNEQFF. This chain links TRBV4-2 with TRBJ2-1, with D perhaps matching TRBD1 (5 bases). The germline V and J ends were trimmed by 2 bases and 3 bases, with 14 bases remaining between them. The CDR3 runs to 16 residues. Per germline, CDR1 LGHNA and CDR2 YNFKEQ.

The chain employs TRBV4-3 and TRBJ2-7, with TRBD2 identical over 11 bases. Trimming at V came to 4 bases and at J to 3 bases, leaving 8 bases not matched to a gene. CDR3 length equals 16 residues. In germline, CDR1 is LGHNA, CDR2 YSLEER. For the CDR3, the DNA is TGCGCCAGCAGCCGAGGACTAGCGGGCACATTCTACGAGCAGTACTTC. It encodes CASSRGLAGTFYEQYF.

This chain uses TRBV29-1 with TRBJ2-5; D possibly corresponds to TRBD2 (6 bases). This CDR3 is built from 15 residues. Looked up from germline, CDR1 is SQVTM and CDR2 is ANQGSEA. Here the CDR3 reads CSYFAGLIPQETQYF. The CDR3, as DNA: TGCAGTTATTTCGCGGGGCTAATCCCACAAGAGACCCAGTACTTC.

This rearrangement joins TRBV18 to TRBJ2-7; 8 bases line up with TRBD1. Unmatched junction bases numbered 6, after V lost 6 bases and J lost 2 bases. The CDR3 runs to 14 residues. Per the germline V gene, CDR1 is KGHSH and CDR2 is LQKENI. CDR3 protein: CASSPRQGTYEQYF. The CDR3 DNA sequence: TGTGCCAGCTCCCCCCGACAGGGGACCTACGAGCAGTACTTC.

The chain uses TRBV2 and TRBJ1-5, with D possibly TRBD1 on 5 matching bases. Trimming took 4 bases from V and 1 from J, leaving 14 bases between them. This CDR3 is built from 16 residues. Germline CDR1 reads SNHLY; CDR2 reads FYNNEI. CDR3 amino acids: CASSGRGRTSNQPQHF. CDR3 DNA sequence: TGTGCCAGCAGTGGGCGGGGCAGGACAAGCAATCAGCCCCAGCATTTT. The complete variable domain, with remaining parts taken from reference TRBV2 and TRBJ1-5, reads EPEVTQTPSHQVTQMGQEVILRCVPISNHLYFYWYRQILGQKVEFLVSFYNNEISEKSEIFDDQFSVERPDGSNFTLKIRSTKLEDSAMYFCASSGRGRTSNQPQHFGDGTRLSIL.

This clone was detected a few times. The J gene is TRBJ2-1, the V gene TRBV19; 10 positions agree with TRBD2. V shed 4 bases, J shed 7 bases, and the junction held 10 bases outside the gene matches. The CDR3 has 16 amino acids. Germline V gene data show CDR1 as LNHDA and CDR2 as SQIVND (reference sequence). As DNA, the CDR3 is TGTGCCAGTAGTAGGGGACTAGCGACGACCTTTAATGAGCAGTTCTTC. Its translation is CASSRGLATTFNEQFF.

The CDR3 DNA reads as TGCGCCAGCAGTGAGTTTGGGGGGTTGAGTGAGCAGTTCTTC. Its translation is CASSEFGGLSEQFF. The chain has TRBV10-2 and TRBJ2-1, with D possibly TRBD2 on 6 matching bases. Germline CDR1 and CDR2: WSHSY and SAAADI. This CDR3 is 14 amino acids long. V was pared by 1 base and J by 9 bases, with 13 bases between.